Detailed here is one TCR beta chain. Its matching antigen is unknown. Time point denoted: blood 2 weeks post-SBRT. Treatment denoted: 15 Gy SBRT to primary tumor, nephrectomy 4 weeks later. After SBRT, blood was collected at 2 and 4 weeks, plus baseline. The tumor was a clear cell renal cell carcinoma. This CDR3 is 14 amino acids long. Germline CDR1 reads MNHNS; CDR2 reads SASEGT. Trimming removed 1 base at V and 6 bases at J, with 10 bases between. Method: immunoSEQ multiplex PCR; TCRdb's copy keeps in-frame clones and lacks some. The sample includes 150,000 to 190,000 clones, roughly 86% of them seen just once. This sample was included in a study of radiation and T cells in renal cell carcinoma. On the study more broadly: Nephrectomy followed 15 Gy stereotactic body radiation by 4 weeks. General study points: From baseline, blood top tumor clonotypes peaked at 2 weeks post-radiation.

The sample here was blood, taken from a patient whose treatment included radiotherapy and nephrectomy. This clonotype was obtained from a woman aged 45-65 years with renal cell carcinoma. This chain uses TRBV6-1 with TRBJ1-5, with TRBD1 as a possible D gene (6 bases). CDR3 DNA: TGTGCCAGCAGTGAAGGGGCAGGGGCTCAGCCCCAGCATTTT. Protein sequence: CASSEGAGAQPQHF.